This is a list of T cell receptor beta chains from one sample in a study of T-cell reconstitution after alpha-beta-depleted transplantation in children. One entry per CDR3 protein, called by TCRdb with MiXCR from the PCR reads. The data contain around 360,000 distinct CDR3 sequences, 10% of them singletons. The sample was PBMCs from the stem cell graft donor, taken from the stem cell graft. The receptors stem from a human donor who donated a stem cell graft to a child with acute lymphoblastic leukemia. The CDR3 runs from the conserved cysteine through the conserved F or W. The D gene is left open where the match is weak. Clone size is not always given. Where it is, it says once, few, many or a class for expanded clones.

j_call d_call clone_size v_call cdr3_aa cdr3_nt
TRBJ1-5 . . TRBV4-1 CASSPIPQANNQPQHF TGCGCCAGCAGCCCGATCCCACAGGCGAACAATCAGCCCCAGCATTTT
TRBJ2-6 . . TRBV11-1 CASSSIGNSGANVLTF TGTGCCAGCAGCTCGATCGGAAACTCTGGGGCCAACGTCCTGACTTTC
TRBJ1-4 . . TRBV12-3/TRBV12-4 CASSLMGTRLRKLFF TGTGCCAGCAGTTTAATGGGGACGAGACTTAGAAAACTGTTTTTT
TRBJ2-5 . many TRBV25-1 CASSDRINRGGLEETQYF TGTGCCAGCAGTGATCGTATTAACAGGGGAGGCCTGGAAGAGACCCAGTACTTC
TRBJ2-3 . . TRBV3-1 CASSQYGGTDTQYF TGTGCCAGCAGCCAATATGGCGGTACAGATACGCAGTATTTT
TRBJ2-2 . many TRBV5-1 CASSWNTGELFF TGCGCCAGCAGCTGGAACACCGGGGAGCTGTTTTTT
TRBJ2-7 TRBD2 . TRBV11-2 CASSRREGSYEQYF TGTGCCAGCAGCCGCCGGGAGGGCTCCTACGAGCAGTACTTC
TRBJ1-1 TRBD1 few TRBV5-1 CASSLGTGWDTEAFF TGCGCCAGCAGCTTGGGGACAGGATGGGACACTGAAGCTTTCTTT
TRBJ2-5 . many TRBV4-1 CASSQDNGPEETQYF TGCGCCAGCAGCCAAGACAACGGGCCAGAAGAGACCCAGTACTTC
TRBJ2-7 TRBD2 . TRBV20-1 CSARDSLAGSYEQYF TGCAGTGCTAGAGATTCACTAGCGGGCAGCTACGAGCAGTACTTC
TRBJ1-1 TRBD1 . TRBV10-3 CAIGSTTGDTEAFF TGTGCCATCGGGTCTACGACAGGGGACACTGAAGCTTTCTTT
TRBJ2-1 . many TRBV20-1 CSASLATYNEQFF TGCAGTGCTAGCTTAGCGACATACAATGAGCAGTTCTTC
TRBJ2-2 TRBD1 . TRBV6-2/TRBV6-3 CASEGALNTGELFF TGTGCCAGCGAGGGGGCTCTGAACACCGGGGAGCTGTTTTTT
TRBJ2-1 TRBD2 few TRBV7-9 CASSPSGATQFF TGTGCCAGCAGCCCTAGCGGGGCTACACAGTTCTTC
TRBJ2-7 . few TRBV3-1 CASSQEGLASYEQYF TGTGCCAGCAGCCAAGAAGGACTGGCCTCCTACGAGCAGTACTTC
TRBJ2-3 . few TRBV11-2 CASSPRPDTQYF TGTGCCAGCAGCCCCCGGCCCGATACGCAGTATTTT
TRBJ2-2 TRBD2 many TRBV6-2/TRBV6-3 CASSRGLAGGPSGELFF TGTGCCAGCAGCCGGGGACTAGCGGGAGGGCCGTCCGGGGAGCTGTTTTTT
TRBJ2-1 TRBD2 many TRBV24-1 CATSDPGLAPNEQFF TGTGCCACCAGTGACCCAGGACTAGCCCCCAATGAGCAGTTCTTC
TRBJ2-3 TRBD2 . TRBV5-6 CASSPSLWERESTDTQYF TGTGCCAGCAGCCCGTCACTCTGGGAGCGGGAGAGCACAGATACGCAGTATTTT
TRBJ1-1 . many TRBV29-1 CSVDQGNTEAFF TGCAGCGTTGATCAGGGGAACACTGAAGCTTTCTTT
TRBJ2-3 TRBD1 . TRBV5-1 CASSATGGLWDTQYF TGCGCCAGCAGCGCGACAGGGGGCTTGTGGGATACGCAGTATTTT
TRBJ2-7 . few TRBV5-1 CASSWTRDGYEQYF TGCGCCAGCAGCTGGACCCGCGACGGCTACGAGCAGTACTTC
TRBJ2-7 . few TRBV7-2 CASRSQRAFYEQYF TGTGCCAGCAGGTCCCAGCGGGCCTTCTACGAGCAGTACTTC
TRBJ1-1 . . TRBV30 CAWGANTEAFF TGTGCCTGGGGTGCGAACACTGAGGCTTTCTTT
TRBJ1-2 . few TRBV6-1 CASSQLGNYGYTF TGTGCCAGCAGTCAACTGGGAAACTATGGCTACACCTTC
TRBJ1-5 . many TRBV6-6 CASSYQNQPQHF TGTGCCAGCAGTTACCAAAATCAGCCCCAGCATTTT
TRBJ2-1 . few TRBV18 CASSQVRGHEQFF TGTGCCAGCTCACAAGTCCGGGGACATGAGCAGTTCTTC
TRBJ2-5 . few TRBV5-1 CASSSSTPETQYF TGCGCCAGCAGCTCCTCTACCCCGGAGACCCAGTACTTC
TRBJ1-4 . . TRBV5-1 CASSWRGEGNEKLFF TGCGCCAGCAGCTGGAGGGGCGAAGGGAACGAAAAACTGTTTTTT
TRBJ2-2 TRBD2 . TRBV27 CASSLAGGHTGELFF TGTGCCAGCAGTTTAGCGGGAGGGCACACCGGGGAGCTGTTTTTT
TRBJ1-1 . many TRBV5-1 CASSLGGTRSTEAFF TGCGCCAGCAGCTTGGGGGGGACACGAAGCACTGAAGCTTTCTTT
TRBJ1-2 . . TRBV6-4 CASSDSAGGNYGYTF TGTGCCAGCAGTGACTCGGCCGGGGGCAACTATGGCTACACCTTC
TRBJ2-3 TRBD2 few TRBV27 CASTPTSVKTTDTQYF TGTGCCAGCACCCCAACTAGCGTGAAGACAACAGATACGCAGTATTTT
TRBJ1-1 . few TRBV7-9 CASSLLLSGNTEAFF TGTGCCAGCAGCTTACTTCTTTCGGGGAACACTGAAGCTTTCTTT
TRBJ1-3 . . TRBV2 CASSVVQVGSGNTIYF TGTGCCAGCAGTGTGGTGCAGGTCGGCTCTGGAAACACCATATATTTT
TRBJ2-6 . few TRBV7-9 CASSASSGANVLTF TGTGCCAGCAGCGCCAGCTCTGGGGCCAACGTCCTGACTTTC
TRBJ2-1 TRBD2 . TRBV28 CASSLQGLAGGLYNEQFF TGTGCCAGCAGCCTCCAGGGACTAGCGGGAGGTCTTTACAATGAGCAGTTCTTC